This TCR beta chain was profiled in a study of blood T cell repertoires in COVID-19. Study overall: Acute-phase and convalescent COVID-19 samples originated in the United States, Italy and Spain.

Sequenced by immunoSEQ multiplex PCR; TCRdb stores in-frame clones only, minus some. The sample gives tens of thousands of clones, around 87% of which show up once; 22% is in the top ten. The germline V gene encodes CDR1 SNHLY and CDR2 FYNNEI. The CDR3 has 13 residues. V lost 7 bases to trimming and J lost 1 base, with 7 bases between them. The genes are TRBV2 and TRBJ1-4; TRBD1 might be the D (6 bases). The receptor was derived from an elderly woman with COVID-19, enrolled during active disease. Input material: peripheral blood. The CDR3 DNA sequence: TGTGCCAGCAACAGGGAAACTAATGAAAAACTGTTTTTT. It translates to CASNRETNEKLFF.